The 29 T cell receptor beta chains below come from one sample, sequenced in a study of a mutant IDH1 vaccine in newly diagnosed glioma. Sequencing used immunoSEQ multiplex PCR; TCRdb keeps in-frame clones, though not all of them. The table includes over 80,000 clones, about 81% detected once. The sample's time point: week 47, end of study. Doses consisted of 300 ug of mutant IDH1 20-mer peptide each, paired with topical imiquimod. These receptors' antigens are unknown. The sample in question was PBMCs, obtained from a glioma patient whose treatment included an IDH1 peptide vaccine. These receptors came from a man aged 35 to 55 with glioma.

V usage is TRBV11-2 and J usage is TRBJ2-7; D is unresolved. The V gene lost 0 bases and the J gene lost 3 bases, with 6 bases spanning the gap. Per the germline V gene, CDR1 is SGHAT and CDR2 is FQNNGV. The CDR3 sequence is 13 residues long. The chain's CDR3 is CASSLDLGYEQYF. CDR3 sequence (DNA): TGTGCCAGCAGCTTAGATCTTGGCTACGAGCAGTACTTC.

CDR3 loop: CASSNLGLAGGPGETQYF. The CDR3 DNA reads as TGTGCCAGCAGCAACTTGGGACTAGCGGGAGGGCCTGGGGAGACCCAGTACTTC. V is TRBV5-4 and J is TRBJ2-5; 16 nucleotides agree with TRBD2. The germline gives CDR1 SGHNT, CDR2 YYREEE (reference sequence). The CDR3 runs 18 residues. V lost 4 bases and J lost 5; bases outside the gene matches: 11.

This chain links TRBV14 with TRBJ2-7; 10 positions match TRBD2. Losses at the gene ends were 1 base for V and 6 bases for J; bases not matched to a gene: 6. The CDR3 has 15 residues. From germline, CDR1 is SGHDN and CDR2 FVKESK. The CDR3 nucleotides are TGTGCCAGCAGCCAAGGGGGACTAGCGAGGAGCGAGCAGTACTTC. Residues: CASSQGGLARSEQYF.

The chain joins TRBV25-1 to TRBJ2-1; the D is unclear. Germline CDR1 reads MGHDK; CDR2 reads SYGVNS. V was shortened by 1 base and J by 8 bases, with 12 bases between the two germline ends. There are 14 residues in the CDR3. The CDR3 spells CASSEFPQAYEQFF. For the CDR3, the DNA is TGTGCCAGCAGTGAATTCCCCCAGGCATATGAGCAGTTCTTC.

Ten or more counts support this clone. V gene TRBV28 combines with J gene TRBJ2-7; D tentatively reads TRBD1 or TRBD2 (5 bases each). The V end lost 6 bases, the J end lost 6 bases, and 12 bases lay between the germline ends. The CDR3 consists of 12 residues. In germline, CDR1 is MDHEN, CDR2 SYDVKM. CDR3 DNA: TGTGCCAGCAGCGGGGCCGTGGGCGAGCAGTACTTC. This translates into CASSGAVGEQYF. Full variable domain (remainder filled in from reference TRBV28 and TRBJ2-7): DVKVTQSSRYLVKRTGEKVFLECVQDMDHENMFWYRQDPGLGLRLIYFSYDVKMKEKGDIPEGYSVSREKKERFSLILESASTNQTSMYLCASSGAVGEQYFGPGTRLTVT.

The chain has TRBV5-4 and TRBJ1-1; D remains ambiguous. The CDR3 extends over 12 amino acids. V was trimmed by 2 bases and J by 4 bases, leaving 6 bases between them. CDR1 is SGHNT, CDR2 YYREEE, per germline (reference sequence). CDR3 residues: CASSFWGTEAFF. For the CDR3, the DNA is TGTGCCAGCAGCTTTTGGGGCACTGAAGCTTTCTTT.

The chain links TRBV5-4 to TRBJ2-5; tentatively, D is TRBD1 or TRBD2 (5 bases each). The J call may be mistaken, given a closer DNA end match to TRBJ2-7. Germline V gene lookup returns CDR1 SGHNT and CDR2 YYREEE (reference sequence). The length of the CDR3 is 14 residues. The CDR3 sequence: CASSLETGRYEQYF. CDR3 DNA sequence: TGTGCCAGCAGCTTGGAAACGGGGCGCTACGAGCAGTACTTC.

The chain joins TRBV5-1 to TRBJ2-3; TRBD2 is a possible D gene (6 bases). The CDR3 runs to 15 residues. V lost 7 bases and J lost 3, with 18 bases in between. Germline loops: CDR1 SGHRS, CDR2 YFSETQ. Written as DNA, the CDR3 is TGCGCCAGCGCCGGGGCGGGGCATGGAACAGATACGCAGTATTTT. It codes for CASAGAGHGTDTQYF.

This clone was picked up one time. Its ends do not fully match the called genes, so a read error is possible. V is TRBV6-6 and J is TRBJ2-7; weak D call: TRBD1 (6 bases). The V gene's germline CDR1 is MNHNY and CDR2 SVGAGI (reference sequence). This CDR3 contains 14 residues. The CDR3 reads CASSPSQGSYEQCF. The CDR3 nucleotides read TGTGCCAGCAGTCCATCACAGGGTTCCTACGAGCAGTGCTTC.

Only a few counts were recorded for this clone. CDR3 loop: CASSELPDYTGELFF. In DNA form, the CDR3 reads TGCGCCAGCAGTGAGTTACCGGACTACACCGGGGAGCTGTTTTTT. The gene calls are TRBV10-1 and TRBJ2-2; tentative D call: TRBD2 (5 bases). CDR1 is WNHNN, CDR2 SYGVQD, per germline (reference sequence). Deletions cut 1 base from V and 3 bases from J, with 9 bases between. The CDR3 loop spans 15 amino acids.

Of note for this clone: At one boundary the junction diverges from the germline segment, which might be a read error. Other DNA variants within this sample encode the same CDR3. This chain links TRBV6-1 with TRBJ1-1; D unresolved. CDR1 and CDR2 (germline): MNHNS, SASEGT. CDR3 length: 13 residues. The CDR3 protein is CASSEKFSTEAFF. The CDR3 region has the DNA TGTGCCAGCAGTGAGAAGTTCTCCACTGAGGCTTTCTTT.

The chain recombines TRBV19 with TRBJ1-5; D remains unclear. Per germline, CDR1 LNHDA and CDR2 SQIVND (reference sequence). Trimming cost V 11 bases and J 5 bases, with 19 bases left between them. The CDR3 contains 14 residues. The CDR3 protein is CAASEMGNHQPQHF. The CDR3 bases are TGTGCCGCCTCAGAGATGGGAAACCATCAGCCCCAGCATTTT.

The rearrangement links TRBV10-3 to TRBJ2-1, with 8 bases identical to TRBD1. Trimming at V came to 3 bases and at J to 3 bases, leaving 4 bases not matched to a gene. CDR3 length: 15 residues. Germline CDR1 ENHRY, CDR2 SYGVKD. The CDR3 loop reads CAISDRGQNYNEQFF. The CDR3 DNA sequence: TGTGCCATCAGTGACAGGGGGCAGAACTACAATGAGCAGTTCTTC.

This chain joins TRBV7-2 and TRBJ2-7; possibly TRBD1 or TRBD2 for D (5 bases each). CDR3 length: 15 amino acids. V dropped 0 bases and J dropped 7 bases, with 16 bases sitting between them. In germline, CDR1 is SGHTA, CDR2 FQGNSA. The CDR3 DNA sequence: TGTGCCAGCAGCTTAGCGGGACGCGCCACGGGGGAGCAGTACTTC. This gives the protein CASSLAGRATGEQYF.

This clone turned up a few times. The gene calls are TRBV28 and TRBJ2-2; D possibly corresponds to TRBD2 (5 bases). V shed 7 bases and J shed 5 bases, with 11 bases lying between them. Germline assignment: CDR1 MDHEN and CDR2 SYDVKM. The CDR3 extends over 13 amino acids. The CDR3 region has the DNA TGTGCCAGCATAGATCGGGGAACCGGGGAGCTGTTTTTT. The encoded protein is CASIDRGTGELFF.

V is TRBV4-3 and J is TRBJ1-2; D uncertain. The CDR3 runs 19 residues. Germline CDR1 and CDR2: LGHNA and YSLEER. V lost 1 base, J lost 1 base, and 22 bases lay in between. This chain's CDR3 is CASSQALNKVPLFNYGYTF. The CDR3 nucleotides read TGCGCCAGCAGCCAAGCCCTTAACAAGGTCCCCTTATTTAACTATGGCTACACCTTC.

The chain is built from TRBV2 and TRBJ2-1; TRBD2 matches at 11 bases. Germline assignment: CDR1 SNHLY and CDR2 FYNNEI. The trim removed 6 bases at V and 10 bases at J, leaving 14 bases unmatched. The CDR3 length is 16 residues. CDR3 protein: CASSPGVAGGPKEQFF. As DNA, the CDR3 is TGTGCCAGCAGCCCCGGGGTAGCGGGGGGGCCAAAGGAGCAGTTCTTC.

This rearrangement joins TRBV4-1 to TRBJ2-1, with no clear D. The CDR3 is 15 amino acids. The V gene lost 7 bases and the J gene lost 0 bases, with 13 bases spanning the gap. Germline assignment: CDR1 MGHRA and CDR2 YSYEKL. CDR3 amino acids: CASNPDESSYNEQFF. The CDR3 bases are TGCGCCAGCAACCCGGATGAGAGCTCCTACAATGAGCAGTTCTTC.

This chain connects TRBV9 to TRBJ2-1, with D maybe TRBD1 (5 bases). V was clipped by 0 bases and J by 2 bases, with 9 bases between them. The CDR3 has 15 residues. Looked up from germline, CDR1 is SGDLS and CDR2 is YYNGEE. In nucleotides, the CDR3 is TGTGCCAGCAGCGTAGGGCAGGGCCCCTACAATGAGCAGTTCTTC. It encodes CASSVGQGPYNEQFF.

The chain employs TRBV5-1 and TRBJ2-1, with D maybe TRBD2 (6 bases). Deletions cut 2 bases from V and 4 bases from J, with 10 bases between. The CDR3 runs to 14 residues. The germline V gene has CDR1 SGHRS and CDR2 YFSETQ. The CDR3 protein is CASSLTLAYNEQFF. CDR3 DNA: TGCGCCAGCAGCTTAACACTAGCATACAATGAGCAGTTCTTC.

This clone was detected only once. The chain recombines TRBV5-8 with TRBJ2-2; TRBD2 agrees at 8 bases. J lost 2 bases, V lost 4 bases, and 4 bases had no gene match. The CDR3 length is 15 residues. CDR1 and CDR2 (germline): SGHTS, YDEGEE. CDR3 region: CASSRGTRNTGELFF. The CDR3 nucleotides are TGTGCCAGCAGCCGAGGGACTAGAAACACCGGGGAGCTGTTTTTT. The variable domain in full, with the rest retrieved from reference TRBV5-8 and TRBJ2-2, is EAGVTQSPTHLIKTRGQQATLRCSPISGHTSVYWYQQALGLGLQFLLWYDEGEERNRGNFPPRFSGRQFPNYSSELNVNALELEDSALYLCASSRGTRNTGELFFGEGSRLTVL.

The chain is built from TRBV11-2 and TRBJ1-5; D remains unclear. Germline V gene lookup returns CDR1 SGHAT and CDR2 FQNNGV. The CDR3 spans 13 residues. The V and J ends lost 7 bases and 5 bases respectively, with 12 bases between them. The DNA of the CDR3 is TGTGCCAGCATGAAGAGCAACTATCAGCCCCAGCATTTT. It translates to CASMKSNYQPQHF. The variable domain in full, completed from reference TRBV11-2 and TRBJ1-5, reads EAGVAQSPRYKIIEKRQSVAFWCNPISGHATLYWYQQILGQGPKLLIQFQNNGVVDDSQLPKDRFSAERLKGVDSTLKIQPAKLEDSAVYLCASMKSNYQPQHFGDGTRLSIL.

This clone was observed a single time. The chain couples TRBV6-5 to TRBJ2-1; no definite D call. CDR1 is MNHEY and CDR2 is SVGAGI in the germline V gene. With 2 bases removed from V and 5 bases from J, the gap between germline ends came to 7 bases. The CDR3 is 13 residues long. CDR3 nucleotides: TGTGCCAGCAGTTACACGCGTAACAATGAGCAGTTCTTC. This gives the protein CASSYTRNNEQFF.

The chain combines TRBV28 with TRBJ2-7; the D is unclear. The CDR3 runs 11 residues. Trimming removed 2 bases at V and 3 bases at J, with 2 bases between. The V gene's germline CDR1 is MDHEN and CDR2 SYDVKM. CDR3 protein: CASSLHYEQYF. The CDR3 region has the DNA TGTGCCAGCAGTTTACACTACGAGCAGTACTTC.

This chain joins TRBV15 and TRBJ2-2; 7 positions agree with TRBD1. Trimming at V came to 2 bases and at J to 5 bases, leaving 5 bases not matched to a gene. CDR1 is LNHNV, CDR2 YYDKDF, per germline (reference sequence). The CDR3 is 15 amino acids. The CDR3 DNA reads TGTGCCACCAGCAGACCCGGGACAGATACCGGGGAGCTGTTTTTT. Translation gives CATSRPGTDTGELFF. The full variable domain, rest sourced from reference TRBV15 and TRBJ2-2, is DAMVIQNPRYQVTQFGKPVTLSCSQTLNHNVMYWYQQKSSQAPKLLFHYYDKDFNNEADTPDNFQSRRPNTSFCFLDIRSPGLGDTAMYLCATSRPGTDTGELFFGEGSRLTVL.

This clone was seen only a few times. The same CDR3 also results from other DNA sequences found in this sample. The chain links TRBV28 to TRBJ2-7; 8 nucleotides align to TRBD2. The CDR3 loop spans 14 amino acids. Trimming cost V 7 bases and J 0 bases; bases outside gene matches: 5. Germline loops: CDR1 MDHEN, CDR2 SYDVKM. The CDR3 DNA reads as TGTGCCAGCAAGCCCGGGACTAGCTCCTACGAGCAGTACTTC. This sequence encodes CASKPGTSSYEQYF.

The chain links TRBV15 to TRBJ2-3; 7 bases align to TRBD1. V dropped 4 bases and J dropped 2; count of bases not matched to a gene: 9. From germline, CDR1 is LNHNV and CDR2 YYDKDF (reference sequence). This CDR3 is 16 amino acids long. In nucleotides, the CDR3 is TGTGCCACCAGCACCCGGACAGGTTTCTCCACAGATACGCAGTATTTT. Protein product: CATSTRTGFSTDTQYF. The entire variable domain, with the rest obtained from reference TRBV15 and TRBJ2-3, is as follows: DAMVIQNPRYQVTQFGKPVTLSCSQTLNHNVMYWYQQKSSQAPKLLFHYYDKDFNNEADTPDNFQSRRPNTSFCFLDIRSPGLGDTAMYLCATSTRTGFSTDTQYFGPGTRLTVL.

The chain is built from TRBV2 and TRBJ2-4; either TRBD1 or TRBD2 may fit D (6 bases each). V lost 7 bases and J lost 1, with 14 bases in between. CDR1 is SNHLY and CDR2 is FYNNEI in the germline V gene. The CDR3 loop spans 15 amino acids. The CDR3 loop is CASKGEDGAKNIQYF. The DNA for the CDR3 is TGTGCCAGCAAGGGGGAGGACGGGGCCAAAAACATTCAGTACTTC.

This rearrangement joins TRBV7-2 to TRBJ2-5, with 9 nucleotides matching TRBD2. V lost 0 bases to trimming and J lost 2 bases; unmatched junction nucleotides: 4. Looked up from germline, CDR1 is SGHTA and CDR2 is FQGNSA. The CDR3 runs 16 residues. CDR3 in amino acids: CASSLAPTSGQETQYF. The DNA of the CDR3 is TGTGCCAGCAGCTTAGCTCCGACTAGCGGTCAAGAGACCCAGTACTTC.